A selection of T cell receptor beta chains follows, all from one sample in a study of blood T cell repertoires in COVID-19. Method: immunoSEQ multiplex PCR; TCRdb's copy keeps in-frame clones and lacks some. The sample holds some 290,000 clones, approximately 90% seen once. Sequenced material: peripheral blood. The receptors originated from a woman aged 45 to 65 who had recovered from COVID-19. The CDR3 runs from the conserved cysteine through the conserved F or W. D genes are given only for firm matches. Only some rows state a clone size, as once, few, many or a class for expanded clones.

DNA: TGTGCCAGCAGCTTAGGCTACAGTCCCGAGCAGTACTTC
CDR3: CASSLGYSPEQYF
D: -
J: TRBJ2-7
V: TRBV13
size: -

DNA: TGTGCCAGCAGCTTGGATACCGGGACAGGGGGTTACGAGCAGTACTTC
CDR3: CASSLDTGTGGYEQYF
D: TRBD1
J: TRBJ2-7
V: TRBV11-2
size: few

DNA: TGCAGCGTATGGGACAGGGTGAGCTATGGCTACACCTTC
CDR3: CSVWDRVSYGYTF
D: TRBD1
J: TRBJ1-2
V: TRBV29-1
size: -

DNA: TGTGCCAGCAGCCCCCAGGGTACGAGGGGCTACACCTTC
CDR3: CASSPQGTRGYTF
D: -
J: TRBJ1-2
V: TRBV7-9
size: -

DNA: TGTGCCAGCAGCTTACGGAGGAACACTGAAGCTTTCTTT
CDR3: CASSLRRNTEAFF
D: -
J: TRBJ1-1
V: TRBV7-2
size: -

DNA: TGTGCCAGCAGCGTAGAAATGGCGGGGGTGCAGTACTTC
CDR3: CASSVEMAGVQYF
D: TRBD2
J: TRBJ2-7
V: TRBV9
size: -

DNA: TGTGCCAGCAGAGCACAGGTTTTCAACACCGGGGAGCTGTTTTTT
CDR3: CASRAQVFNTGELFF
D: -
J: TRBJ2-2
V: TRBV6-5
size: -

DNA: TGTGCCAGCAGCCTAAGACAGGACGTAACCTACGAGCAGTACTTC
CDR3: CASSLRQDVTYEQYF
D: -
J: TRBJ2-7
V: TRBV7-8
size: -

DNA: TGTGCCAGCAGGCTGACAGGGGGAGGCTACACCTTC
CDR3: CASRLTGGGYTF
D: TRBD1
J: TRBJ1-2
V: TRBV2
size: once

DNA: TGTGCCAGCAGCCTAGACAGGGGTCGGGATGGCTACACCTTC
CDR3: CASSLDRGRDGYTF
D: TRBD1
J: TRBJ1-2
V: TRBV5-4
size: -

DNA: TGTGCCAGTAGCTCGCAGCGGGAGGGCCTTCGGGGCATTCAGTACTTC
CDR3: CASSSQREGLRGIQYF
D: TRBD2
J: TRBJ2-4
V: TRBV19
size: -

DNA: TGTGCCAGCAGCTTGACAGTGGACTATGGCTACACCTTC
CDR3: CASSLTVDYGYTF
D: -
J: TRBJ1-2
V: TRBV5-5
size: -

DNA: TGTGCCAGCAGCTACTCAGGGGTGGTCGACTATGGCTACACCTTC
CDR3: CASSYSGVVDYGYTF
D: -
J: TRBJ1-2
V: TRBV5-6
size: -

DNA: TGTGCCAGCAGCTTATGGGACAGGTCCTACGAGCAGTACTTC
CDR3: CASSLWDRSYEQYF
D: TRBD1
J: TRBJ2-7
V: TRBV7-2
size: -

DNA: TGTGCCAGCAGCTTACACGGACAGGGTACAGATACGCAGTATTTT
CDR3: CASSLHGQGTDTQYF
D: TRBD1
J: TRBJ2-3
V: TRBV7-9
size: -

DNA: TGTGCCAGCAGCTTAGATCGAGGATTCACAGATACGCAGTATTTT
CDR3: CASSLDRGFTDTQYF
D: -
J: TRBJ2-3
V: TRBV7-2
size: -

DNA: TGTGCCAGCAGCTTAGGTATGACAGGCAACTATGGCTACACCTTC
CDR3: CASSLGMTGNYGYTF
D: -
J: TRBJ1-2
V: TRBV7-9
size: -

DNA: TGTGCCAGCAGTTACTCGAGCGGGAACAATGAGCAGTTCTTC
CDR3: CASSYSSGNNEQFF
D: TRBD2
J: TRBJ2-1
V: TRBV6-6
size: -

DNA: TGTGCCACCAGTGATTTTGGTTCCAGGGCAGAGACCCAGTACTTC
CDR3: CATSDFGSRAETQYF
D: -
J: TRBJ2-5
V: TRBV24-1
size: -

DNA: TGTGCCATCAAGGGGACTAGCGTAGACTACGAGCAGTACTTC
CDR3: CAIKGTSVDYEQYF
D: TRBD2
J: TRBJ2-7
V: TRBV10-3
size: -

DNA: TGTGCCAGCAACCTCCCCACAGGGCTAGGGGAGCAGTTCTTC
CDR3: CASNLPTGLGEQFF
D: -
J: TRBJ2-1
V: TRBV5-6
size: -

DNA: TGTGCCATCAAAGGACAGGGAAGCTCCTACAATGAGCAGTTCTTC
CDR3: CAIKGQGSSYNEQFF
D: TRBD1
J: TRBJ2-1
V: TRBV10-3
size: -

DNA: TGTGCCAGCAGCCCCGGACTAGCGGGAGGGCCTGATACGGTGGAGCAGTTCTTC
CDR3: CASSPGLAGGPDTVEQFF
D: TRBD2
J: TRBJ2-1
V: TRBV28
size: -

DNA: TGTGCCAGCAGCTTCTGGGACAGGATGGCTCTAGGCTATGGCTACACCTTC
CDR3: CASSFWDRMALGYGYTF
D: TRBD1
J: TRBJ1-2
V: TRBV7-2
size: -

DNA: TGTGCCAGCACCCGACGAACAGGCCCCCGGGACACCATATATTTT
CDR3: CASTRRTGPRDTIYF
D: -
J: TRBJ1-3
V: TRBV21-1
size: -

DNA: TGTGCCAGCAGCTCCGGGAAAGGGACTGCAACTAATGAAAAACTGTTTTTT
CDR3: CASSSGKGTATNEKLFF
D: -
J: TRBJ1-4
V: TRBV7-9
size: -

DNA: TGTGCCAGCCGGGACAGGGGCTTATTCACTGAAGCTTTCTTT
CDR3: CASRDRGLFTEAFF
D: TRBD1
J: TRBJ1-1
V: TRBV2
size: -

DNA: TGTGCCAGCAGTTTCCGAGTTAATGAAAAACTGTTTTTT
CDR3: CASSFRVNEKLFF
D: -
J: TRBJ1-4
V: TRBV27
size: -

DNA: TGTGCCAGCAGCTTAGGCCGGACTATGGGGAACAATGAGCAGTTCTTC
CDR3: CASSLGRTMGNNEQFF
D: -
J: TRBJ2-1
V: TRBV7-6
size: -

DNA: TGTGCCAGCAGTTTACGAGGGGGTCGGGGCTACACCTTC
CDR3: CASSLRGGRGYTF
D: -
J: TRBJ1-2
V: TRBV27
size: -

DNA: TGCAGTGCTAGTGGGACAGGTTGGAAGGACACCATATATTTT
CDR3: CSASGTGWKDTIYF
D: TRBD1
J: TRBJ1-3
V: TRBV20-1
size: -

DNA: TGTGCCAGTAGTATAGATGCGGCTCAGCCCCAGCATTTT
CDR3: CASSIDAAQPQHF
D: -
J: TRBJ1-5
V: TRBV19
size: -

DNA: TGTGCCAGCTCAGGACAGTCTTATCAGCCCCAGCATTTT
CDR3: CASSGQSYQPQHF
D: -
J: TRBJ1-5
V: TRBV6-5
size: -

DNA: TGTGCCAGCAGCTCAGTACAGGGGAGAAATTCACCCCTCCACTTT
CDR3: CASSSVQGRNSPLHF
D: TRBD1
J: TRBJ1-6
V: TRBV11-2
size: -

DNA: TGTGCCAGCGGGACCTGGGACAGGACCACTGAAGCTTTCTTT
CDR3: CASGTWDRTTEAFF
D: -
J: TRBJ1-1
V: TRBV21-1
size: -

DNA: TGCGCCAGCAGCCGCGGGACTAGCGGGGGGGTTCAGGAGCAGTACTTC
CDR3: CASSRGTSGGVQEQYF
D: TRBD2
J: TRBJ2-7
V: TRBV4-1
size: once

DNA: TGTGCCAGCAGCTTTATTTGGGGGGGGGCGGGGGGGCCAGAGACCCAGTACTTC
CDR3: CASSFIWGGAGGPETQYF
D: TRBD2
J: TRBJ2-5
V: TRBV5-4
size: -

DNA: TGTGCCTGGAGTAGTATTCAGGGGGTAGGGGAGCAGTACTTC
CDR3: CAWSSIQGVGEQYF
D: TRBD1
J: TRBJ2-7
V: TRBV30
size: -